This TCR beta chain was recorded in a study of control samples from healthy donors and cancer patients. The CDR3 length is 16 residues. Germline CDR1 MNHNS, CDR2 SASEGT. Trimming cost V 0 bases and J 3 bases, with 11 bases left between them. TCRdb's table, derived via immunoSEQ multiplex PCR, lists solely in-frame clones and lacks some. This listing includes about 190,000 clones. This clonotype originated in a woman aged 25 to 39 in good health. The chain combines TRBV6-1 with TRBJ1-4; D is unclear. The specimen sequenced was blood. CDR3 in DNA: TGTGCCAGCAGTGAAGCGCGTAGGCAGTCTAATGAAAAACTGTTTTTT. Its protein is CASSEARRQSNEKLFF.